This TCR beta chain was sequenced in a study of blood T cell repertoires in COVID-19. Study-level information: Sample material is recorded as cDNA or gDNA derived from T cells, B-cell-depleted T cells, or PBMCs.

The CDR3 sequence is 16 residues long. CDR1 and CDR2 from the germline V gene are LNHNV and YYDKDF (reference sequence). V shed 0 bases and J 4 bases; nucleotides not matched to a gene: 4. Measured with immunoSEQ multiplex PCR; TCRdb has only the in-frame clones, and not every one. Here the sample spans around 40,000 clones, around nine tenths being singletons. In its sample, this clone was seen once. The sample comprised peripheral blood. The chain employs TRBV15 and TRBJ2-1, with 9 bases fitting TRBD1. The source is a man between 50 and 59 years old with active COVID-19. This CDR3 reads CATSRDSGQGYNEQFF. The CDR3 coding sequence is TGTGCCACCAGCAGAGACTCCGGACAGGGGTACAATGAGCAGTTCTTC.